Shown below are 21 T cell receptor beta chains from a single sample sequenced in a study of T cell repertoires in cytomegalovirus infection. TCRdb re-derived calls from the reads in MiXCR, one entry per CDR3 protein. The sample includes over 150,000 distinct CDR3 sequences, about an eighth of them seen just once. Specimen: PBMCs. The receptors were gathered from a human donor in good health (CMV status not recorded). Some clones in this sample may be carry-over from other donors' samples.

Remarks on this clonotype: Possible read error: a much larger clone is one base away. The DNA is omitted, as the CDR3 cannot be located on it reliably, and the CDR3 follows TCRdb's listing. J is TRBJ2-6 and V is TRBV6-1; the table's D gene call, TRBD1, was not cross checked with the DNA. Germline CDR1 reads MNHNS; CDR2 reads SASEGT. Ends included, the CDR3 has 16 residues. The CDR3 here is CASSQLVGGGANVLAF.

The V call is TRBV28, the J call TRBJ2-7, with D unresolved. This CDR3 spans 13 amino acids. V was pared by 3 bases and J by 3 bases, with 9 bases between. Germline V gives CDR1 MDHEN, CDR2 SYDVKM. The CDR3 bases are TGTGCCAGCAGTTTGAACAGTTACTACGAGCAGTACTTC. Translating gives CASSLNSYYEQYF.

This clonotype has a handful of counts. This chain uses TRBV5-6 with TRBJ1-6; 7 nucleotides line up with TRBD1. In germline, CDR1 is SGHDT, CDR2 YYEEEE. The CDR3 is made up of 13 amino acids. The J segment lost 12 bases and the V segment lost 2 bases, leaving 5 bases of the junction unmatched. The CDR3 loop reads CASSLGTVGPLHF. CDR3 bases: TGTGCCAGCAGCTTAGGGACAGTGGGACCCCTCCACTTT.

This clonotype was found a few times. V is TRBV28 and J is TRBJ1-1; maybe TRBD1 (5 bases). With 3 bases removed from V and 9 bases from J, the gap between germline ends came to 11 bases. CDR1 is MDHEN, CDR2 SYDVKM, per germline. The CDR3 is 12 amino acids. This chain's CDR3 is CASSLLQGQAFF. CDR3 DNA: TGTGCCAGCAGTTTGCTTCAGGGACAAGCTTTCTTT. Full variable domain (missing parts from reference TRBV28 and TRBJ1-1): DVKVTQSSRYLVKRTGEKVFLECVQDMDHENMFWYRQDPGLGLRLIYFSYDVKMKEKGDIPEGYSVSREKKERFSLILESASTNQTSMYLCASSLLQGQAFFGQGTRLTVV.

This clonotype was detected ten times or more. The chain employs TRBV11-1 and TRBJ1-1; no clear D. The CDR3 spans 15 residues. V lost 0 bases, J lost 6 bases, and 14 bases lay in between. Per germline, CDR1 SGHAT and CDR2 FQDESV (reference sequence). CDR3 protein: CASSLARASGAEAFF. CDR3 nucleotide sequence: TGTGCCAGCAGCTTAGCCCGAGCCAGCGGAGCTGAAGCTTTCTTT.

The CDR3 reads CASTLTSPTQYF. In DNA, the CDR3 is TGTGCCAGCACCTTGACCTCTCCTACGCAGTATTTT. The V call is TRBV2, the J call TRBJ2-3, with D unresolved. This CDR3 spans 12 amino acids. From germline, CDR1 is SNHLY and CDR2 FYNNEI. Trimming stripped 7 bases from V and 8 bases from J, with 13 bases between.

The V call is TRBV20-1, the J call TRBJ1-2; D not certain. V gave up 0 bases and J gave up 2 bases, with 10 bases separating them. This CDR3 has 14 amino acids. Germline V gene data show CDR1 as DFQATT and CDR2 as SNEGSKA (reference sequence). CDR3 region: CSARDLGSNYGYTF. The CDR3 bases are TGCAGTGCTAGAGATCTTGGGTCCAACTATGGCTACACCTTC.

CDR3 loop: CSARDPLNQPQHF. The CDR3, as DNA: TGCAGTGCTAGAGATCCCCTCAATCAGCCCCAGCATTTT. This chain uses TRBV20-1 with TRBJ1-5; no clear D gene. The CDR3 length is 13 residues. Trimming stripped 0 bases from V and 3 bases from J, with 6 bases between. The germline V gene has CDR1 DFQATT and CDR2 SNEGSKA (reference sequence).

The rearrangement joins TRBV23-1 to TRBJ2-7, with D possibly being TRBD2 (6 bases). TRBV23-1 is an open reading frame whose function is uncertain. The V end was cut by 0 bases, the J end by 3 bases, with 18 bases between. The CDR3 consists of 17 residues. The CDR3: CASSQSEVRGEDYEQYF. The CDR3 DNA sequence: TGCGCCAGCAGTCAATCGGAAGTGAGAGGGGAGGACTACGAGCAGTACTTC.

This clonotype was recorded many times. The chain recombines TRBV19 with TRBJ1-2, with a weak D call TRBD1 (6 bases). This CDR3 is 14 amino acids long. V dropped 5 bases and J dropped 7 bases, with 17 bases sitting between them. Per germline, CDR1 LNHDA and CDR2 SQIVND (reference sequence). The CDR3 loop reads CASSPKAGAFGYTF. CDR3 coding DNA: TGTGCCAGTAGTCCAAAGGCAGGGGCCTTTGGCTACACCTTC.

The chain carries TRBV15 and TRBJ1-5, with D unclear. The CDR3 has 13 residues. Germline values: CDR1 LNHNV, CDR2 YYDKDF (reference sequence). V lost 5 bases, J lost 4 bases, and 9 bases lay in between. The CDR3 DNA is TGTGCCACCAGCTCTTTAGGGAATCAGCCCCAGCATTTT. Encoded protein: CATSSLGNQPQHF.

The gene calls are TRBV14 and TRBJ1-4; D perhaps matches TRBD1 (5 bases). Germline values: CDR1 SGHDN, CDR2 FVKESK. The V end was cut by 1 base, the J end by 5 bases, with 11 bases between. This CDR3 region has 15 residues. The CDR3, as DNA: TGTGCCAGCAGCCAAGTGGTAGGGGAGAATGAAAAACTGTTTTTT. Encoded protein: CASSQVVGENEKLFF.

This clonotype came up a few times. V is TRBV20-1 and J is TRBJ2-5; 7 bases fit TRBD1. CDR3 length: 13 amino acids. Germline CDR1 DFQATT, CDR2 SNEGSKA (reference sequence). V was pared by 1 base and J by 4 bases, with 3 bases of the junction left unmatched. The DNA for the CDR3 is TGCAGTGCTAGAGCCTCAGGGGGAGAGACCCAGTACTTC. This encodes CSARASGGETQYF.

This clonotype was recorded a few times. This sequence joins TRBV29-1 and TRBJ2-3, with 8 bases fitting TRBD1. CDR3 size: 14 residues. Germline V gene sequence: CDR1 SQVTM, CDR2 ANQGSEA. J was trimmed by 5 bases and V by 7 bases; bases with no gene match: 11. The CDR3 region has the DNA TGCAGCGCCCTCAGGACAGGGTTGCAAGATACGCAGTATTTT. Translation: CSALRTGLQDTQYF.

The sample holds many counts of this clonotype. The genes are TRBV12-3 or TRBV12-4 and TRBJ2-2, with D possibly being TRBD1 (5 bases). V lost 6 bases, J lost 3 bases, and 17 bases lay in between. The CDR3 runs 16 residues. The CDR3 sequence: CASSPRQGFYTGELFF. The CDR3 DNA is TGTGCCAGCAGCCCCCGCCAGGGATTTTACACCGGGGAGCTGTTTTTT.

There are many counts of this clonotype. The rearrangement uses TRBV4-1 and TRBJ1-1; D call uncertain. Germline V CDR1 and CDR2: MGHRA, YSYEKL. V shed 0 bases and J shed 3 bases, with 5 bases lying between them. The CDR3 sequence is 13 residues long. The CDR3 nucleotides are TGCGCCAGCAGCCAAGATCTGTACACTGAAGCTTTCTTT. As protein: CASSQDLYTEAFF.

This clonotype has a count of ten or more. The chain employs TRBV7-6 and TRBJ2-6; TRBD1 is a possible D gene (5 bases). Germline V gene sequence: CDR1 SGHVS, CDR2 FNYEAQ. The V and J ends lost 5 bases and 3 bases respectively, with 14 bases between them. CDR3 length equals 16 residues. The CDR3 nucleotides are TGTGCCAGCAGCCGGAGCAGGGTTTTTGGGGCCAACGTCCTGACTTTC. It yields the protein CASSRSRVFGANVLTF.

The chain recombines TRBV24-1 with TRBJ1-2, with 7 positions matching TRBD1. The CDR3 is 15 amino acids. Trimming at V came to 4 bases and at J to 2 bases, leaving 6 bases not matched to a gene. Per the germline V gene, CDR1 is KGHDR and CDR2 is SFDVKD. CDR3 sequence (DNA): TGTGCCACCAGTGACTCGGGCAGGGGGAACTATGGCTACACCTTC. Its protein is CATSDSGRGNYGYTF.

This clonotype came up a few times. The chain employs TRBV14 and TRBJ1-1, with D unresolved. Trimming took 1 base from V and 11 from J, leaving 14 bases between them. Germline assignment: CDR1 SGHDN and CDR2 FVKESK. The CDR3 covers 13 residues. Here the CDR3 reads CASSQASAVGAFF. The CDR3 DNA reads as TGTGCCAGCAGCCAAGCCTCTGCGGTCGGGGCTTTCTTT.

The rearrangement links TRBV23-1 to TRBJ2-5, with D tentatively TRBD1 (5 bases). TRBV23-1 counts as an open reading frame of uncertain function. The CDR3 runs to 15 residues. The V and J ends lost 3 bases and 1 base respectively, with 12 bases between them. This CDR3 reads CASSQPRAPQETQYF. The DNA of the CDR3 is TGCGCCAGCAGTCAGCCCAGGGCACCCCAAGAGACCCAGTACTTC.

This clonotype was seen many times. J is TRBJ1-4 and V is TRBV7-9; D unresolved. Between the trimmed V and J ends, which lost 4 bases and 8 bases, there was a span of 8 bases. There are 12 residues in the CDR3. Germline V gives CDR1 SEHNR, CDR2 FQNEAQ (reference sequence). The DNA of the CDR3 is TGTGCCAGCAGCTCAGGAACCGAAAAACTGTTTTTT. Its translation is CASSSGTEKLFF.